This T cell receptor beta chain is from a study of beta chain features in type 1 diabetes. Turning to the study itself: Healthy donors resembled patients in age, gender and cell yields.

All of the isolated RNA was reverse transcribed, so expressed TCRB transcripts were sequenced. Read counts averaged about 3.57 million for samples of naive, central memory and regulatory T cells. TCRdb keeps only in-frame clones here, not all; method: immunoSEQ multiplex PCR. The data hold roughly 230,000 clones, with roughly a tenth observed a single time. Points from the study as a whole: Among all four CD4+ subsets, Type 1 diabetes patients had TCRB CDR3s that were moderately but significantly shorter.

The V gene end was trimmed by 4 bases and the J gene end by 5 bases; junction bases not matched to a gene: 4. Germline V gene sequence: CDR1 LGHNA, CDR2 YNFKEQ. The length of the CDR3 is 14 residues. This clone was counted between two and nine times. Its antigen remains unknown. The TCR was taken from a man aged 25 to 45 with type 1 diabetes. The specimen was naive CD4+ T cells from blood. The chain employs TRBV4-2 and TRBJ2-2; 7 bases match TRBD1. The CDR3 DNA is TGTGCCAGCAGCCTTTACAGGGGAACCGGGGAGCTGTTTTTT. Translation gives CASSLYRGTGELFF.